The clone carrying this TCR beta chain was picked up a small number of times. Antigen unknown. Looked up from germline, CDR1 is MNHEY and CDR2 is SVGEGT. CDR3 length: 14 amino acids. With 5 bases clipped from V and 3 bases from J, the junction kept 4 bases outside the gene matches. The data derive from a study of T cell repertoires in cytomegalovirus infection. The study, taken as a whole, reports: The ex vivo response showed dominance by HLA-C-restricted CMV-specific TCR beta clonotypes.

TCRdb called the reads again in MiXCR, with one record for every CDR3 protein. The sample holds under 200,000 distinct CDR3 sequences, about 22% seen once. The TCR comes from a human donor in good health (CMV status not recorded). Some clones in this sample may be carry-over from other donors' samples. Sample: CD8+ T cells from cultured PBMCs, taken from culture after CMV antigen stimulation. The chain employs TRBV6-2 or TRBV6-3 and TRBJ2-1, with TRBD1 matching over 7 bases. DNA of the CDR3: TGTGCCAGCAGTCGGGACAGTGACTACAATGAGCAGTTCTTC. Encoded protein: CASSRDSDYNEQFF.